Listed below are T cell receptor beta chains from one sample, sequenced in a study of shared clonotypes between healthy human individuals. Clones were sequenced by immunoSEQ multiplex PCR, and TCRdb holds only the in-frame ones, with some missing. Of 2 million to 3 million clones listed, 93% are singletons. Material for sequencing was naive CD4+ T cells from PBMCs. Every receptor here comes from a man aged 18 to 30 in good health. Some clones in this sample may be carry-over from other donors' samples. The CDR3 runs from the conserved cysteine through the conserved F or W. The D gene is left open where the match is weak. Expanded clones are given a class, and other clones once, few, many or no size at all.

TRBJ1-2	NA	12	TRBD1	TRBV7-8	TGTGCCAGCAGTGAGGGGGCTGGAGGCTACACCTTC	CASSEGAGGYTF
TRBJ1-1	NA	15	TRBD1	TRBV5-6	TGTGCCAGCAGCTCCAAACGACAGGGGAGCACTGAAGCTTTCTTT	CASSSKRQGSTEAFF
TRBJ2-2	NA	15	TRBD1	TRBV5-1	TGCGCCAGCAGCAAACGACAGGGGAGCACCGGGGAGCTGTTTTTT	CASSKRQGSTGELFF
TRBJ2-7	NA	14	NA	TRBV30	TGTGCCTGGAGTACCGGGGGATCCTCCTACGAGCAGTACTTC	CAWSTGGSSYEQYF
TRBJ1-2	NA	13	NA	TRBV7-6	TGTGCCAGCAGCTACGGGGGGAACTATGGCTACACCTTC	CASSYGGNYGYTF
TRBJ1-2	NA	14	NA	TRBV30	TGTGCCTGGAGTGTAGGCCAGGGTAACTATGGCTACACCTTC	CAWSVGQGNYGYTF
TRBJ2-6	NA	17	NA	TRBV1	TGCACCAGCAGGCGCTGTTGTGCACAAAGTCGGGCCAACGTCCTGACTTTC	CTSRRCCAQSRANVLTF
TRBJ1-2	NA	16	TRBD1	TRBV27	TGTGCCAGCAGTCTCTATCCGGGACAGCCTAACTATGGCTACACCTTC	CASSLYPGQPNYGYTF
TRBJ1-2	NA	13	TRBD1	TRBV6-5	TGTGCCAGCAGACCGGGGACAGACTATGGCTGCACCTTC	CASRPGTDYGCTF
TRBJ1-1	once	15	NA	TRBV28	TGTGCCAGCAATTTTCTTTGGGGGGCGAGCACTGAAGCTTTCTTT	CASNFLWGASTEAFF
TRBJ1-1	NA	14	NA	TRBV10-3	TGTGCCATCAGTGAGGGACAGAGAAACACTGAAGCTTTCTTT	CAISEGQRNTEAFF
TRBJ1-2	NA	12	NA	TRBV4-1	TGCGCCAGCAGCCCAGGGACGGTCAGCTACACCTTC	CASSPGTVSYTF
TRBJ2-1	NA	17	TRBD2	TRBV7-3	TGTGCCAGCAGCAAGGGACTAGCGGAACATCTCGGCAATGAGCAGTTCTTC	CASSKGLAEHLGNEQFF
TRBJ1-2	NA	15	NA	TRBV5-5	TGTGCCAGCAGCTTGGGGCAGGGGAGGGACTATGGCTACACCTTC	CASSLGQGRDYGYTF
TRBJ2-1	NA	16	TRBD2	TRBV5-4	TGTGCCAGCAGCTGGTCCCTAGCGGGTGCCTACAATGAGCAGTTCTTC	CASSWSLAGAYNEQFF
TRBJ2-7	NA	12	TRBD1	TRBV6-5	TGTGCCAGCAGTGCACAGGGGTACGAGCAGTACTTC	CASSAQGYEQYF
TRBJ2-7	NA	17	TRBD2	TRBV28	TGTGCCAGCAGTTTCGGGAGGCCCGGTGGTGGGGGCTACGAGCAGTACTTC	CASSFGRPGGGGYEQYF
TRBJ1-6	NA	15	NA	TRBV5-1	TGCGCCAGCAGCCCGGCGGGACTGAATAATTCACCCCTCCACTTT	CASSPAGLNNSPLHF
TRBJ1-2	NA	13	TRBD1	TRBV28	TGTGCCAGCGGGTCGACAGGGGGCTATGGCTACACCTTC	CASGSTGGYGYTF
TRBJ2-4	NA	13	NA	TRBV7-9	TGTGCCAGCAGCCCGCCTTCCAAAAACATTCAGTACTTC	CASSPPSKNIQYF
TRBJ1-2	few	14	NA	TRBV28	TGTGCCAGCAGTTTATCCCAGGGTAATTATGGCTACACCTTC	CASSLSQGNYGYTF
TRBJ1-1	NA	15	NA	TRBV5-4	TGTGCCAGCAGCGACACAAGTACAGGGAACACTGAAGCTTTCTTT	CASSDTSTGNTEAFF
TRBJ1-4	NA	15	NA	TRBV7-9	TGTGCCAGCAGGGCCACAGGAGCAACTAATGAAAAACTGTTTTTT	CASRATGATNEKLFF
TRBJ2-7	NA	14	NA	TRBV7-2	TGTGCCAGCAGCCCGTCCGGCCGAGTCTACGAGCAGTACTTC	CASSPSGRVYEQYF
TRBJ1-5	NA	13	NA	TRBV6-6	TGTGCCAGCAACAGACAGCCTAATCAGCCCCAGCATTTT	CASNRQPNQPQHF
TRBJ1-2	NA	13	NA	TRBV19	TGTGCCAGTCGCGAGGGGACACTCTATGGCTACACCTTC	CASREGTLYGYTF
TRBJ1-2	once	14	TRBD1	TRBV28	TGTGCCAGCAGTTTAGGGGACAGTTCCTATGGCTACACCTTC	CASSLGDSSYGYTF
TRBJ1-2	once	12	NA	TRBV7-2	TGTGCCAGCAGCTTAGTGAACCTTGGCTACACCTTC	CASSLVNLGYTF
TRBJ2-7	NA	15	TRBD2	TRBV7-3	TGTGCCAGCAGCGTCACTAGCGGGTCATCCTACGAGCAGTACTTC	CASSVTSGSSYEQYF
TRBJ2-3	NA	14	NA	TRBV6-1	TGTGCCAGCAGTGCCGCGCGGGCAACAGATACGCAGTATTTT	CASSAARATDTQYF
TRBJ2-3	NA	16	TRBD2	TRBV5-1	TGCGCCAGCAGCTTTCTCGCGGGAGGCCTTACAGATACGCAGTATTTT	CASSFLAGGLTDTQYF
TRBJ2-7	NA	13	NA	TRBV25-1	TGTGCCAGCAGTGAGGGGGGCCGGCCGGAGCAGTACTTC	CASSEGGRPEQYF
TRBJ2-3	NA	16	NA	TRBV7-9	TGTGCCAGCAGCGCCGGGGCAGCGAGGGTCACAGATACGCAGTATTTT	CASSAGAARVTDTQYF
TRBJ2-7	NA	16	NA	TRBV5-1	TGCGCCAGCAGCTTGGCCTTTGGCCAGAGCTCCTACGAGCAGTACTTC	CASSLAFGQSSYEQYF
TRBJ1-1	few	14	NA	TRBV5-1	TGCGCCAGCAGCCCGCTGGGGTGGAACACTGAAGCTTTCTTT	CASSPLGWNTEAFF
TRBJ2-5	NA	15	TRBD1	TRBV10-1	TGCGCCAGCAGTGAGAGGACAGGGGGCCAAGAGACCCAGTACTTC	CASSERTGGQETQYF
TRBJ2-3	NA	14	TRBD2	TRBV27	TGTGCCAGCAGTATACTAGCGGGAGAAGGTACGCAGTATTTT	CASSILAGEGTQYF
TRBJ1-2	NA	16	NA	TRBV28	TGTGCCAGCAGGATGGCGGCAGGGTATGGGTTCTATGGCTACACCTTC	CASRMAAGYGFYGYTF
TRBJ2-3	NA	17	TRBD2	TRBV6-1	TGTGCCAGCAGTGTTACAGGACTAGCGGGAGGAACAGATACGCAGTATTTT	CASSVTGLAGGTDTQYF
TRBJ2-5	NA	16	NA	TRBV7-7	TGTGCCAGCAGCTTGGGGGACAGCGGGCGACAAGAGACCCAGTACTTC	CASSLGDSGRQETQYF
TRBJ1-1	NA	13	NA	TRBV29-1	TGCAGCGTTCGCCGGGGCGGTGGGACTGAAGCTTTCTTT	CSVRRGGGTEAFF
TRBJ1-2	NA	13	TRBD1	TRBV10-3	TGTGCCATAACCGGACAGGGGGCGTATGGCTACACCTTC	CAITGQGAYGYTF
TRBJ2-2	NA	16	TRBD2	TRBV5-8	TGTGCCAGCAGCACCGGACTAGCGGGAGGCCCCGGGGAGCTGTTTTTT	CASSTGLAGGPGELFF
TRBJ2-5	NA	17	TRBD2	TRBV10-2	TGCGCCAGCGGGGAGGGACTAGCGGGAGGGCCAGGAGAGACCCAGTACTTC	CASGEGLAGGPGETQYF
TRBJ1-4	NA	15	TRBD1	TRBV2	TGTGCCAGCAGTGTGGAGGGGGCGACTAATGAAAAACTGTTTTTT	CASSVEGATNEKLFF
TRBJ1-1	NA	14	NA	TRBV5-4	TGTGCCAGCAGCTTGGGCAGTCCAAACACTGAAGCTTTCTTT	CASSLGSPNTEAFF